Listed below are T cell receptor beta chains from one sample, sequenced in a study of blood T cell repertoires in COVID-19. Method: immunoSEQ multiplex PCR; TCRdb's copy keeps in-frame clones and lacks some. The table lists around 310,000 clones, approximately 92% of them singletons. The source material was peripheral blood. The receptor set was obtained from a woman aged 30 to 39 with COVID-19, enrolled during active disease. CDR3s include the opening cysteine and the closing phenylalanine or tryptophan. The D gene is left open where the match is weak. The size entry is marked missing in some rows and otherwise reads once, few, many or a size class.

NA	TRBV11-2	TRBJ2-2	NA	CASSAISGANTGELFF	TGTGCCAGCAGCGCCATTTCAGGCGCGAACACCGGGGAGCTGTTTTTT
TRBD1	TRBV2	TRBJ1-2	once	CASRDERAGGASGYTF	TGTGCCAGCAGGGATGAACGGGCAGGGGGCGCGAGTGGCTACACCTTC
NA	TRBV30	TRBJ1-3	NA	CAWSVQGVSGNTIYF	TGTGCCTGGAGTGTACAGGGAGTCTCTGGAAACACCATATATTTT
TRBD2	TRBV5-1	TRBJ2-1	NA	CASSLGGGPINEQFF	TGCGCCAGCAGCTTGGGGGGAGGGCCGATCAATGAGCAGTTCTTC
TRBD1	TRBV7-2	TRBJ2-1	NA	CASSPGTGGNEQFF	TGTGCCAGCAGCCCCGGGACAGGGGGCAATGAGCAGTTCTTC
NA	TRBV4-3	TRBJ2-3	NA	CASSQATRDTQYF	TGCGCCAGCAGCCAAGCGACTAGAGATACGCAGTATTTT
TRBD2	TRBV5-6	TRBJ2-5	few	CASSISSGAYQETQYF	TGTGCCAGCAGCATATCTAGCGGGGCGTACCAAGAGACCCAGTACTTC
TRBD2	TRBV2	TRBJ2-7	few	CASSEKAGGVKREQYF	TGTGCCAGCAGTGAAAAGGCGGGAGGGGTGAAAAGGGAGCAGTACTTC
NA	TRBV10-1	TRBJ1-2	NA	CASSDPQGGYTF	TGCGCCAGCAGTGACCCCCAGGGGGGCTACACCTTC
TRBD2	TRBV2	TRBJ2-1	NA	CASSVRGRAVRSEQFF	TGTGCCAGCAGTGTTCGGGGGAGGGCCGTCCGTAGTGAGCAGTTCTTC
NA	TRBV6-5	TRBJ2-2	NA	CASSSSGELFF	TGTGCCAGCAGTTCCTCCGGGGAGCTGTTTTTT
TRBD2	TRBV7-3	TRBJ2-7	NA	CASSLGGTSGPYEQYF	TGTGCCAGCAGCTTAGGAGGGACTAGCGGACCCTACGAGCAGTACTTC
NA	TRBV5-1	TRBJ1-4	NA	CASSLGGWEKLFF	TGCGCCAGCAGCTTGGGAGGATGGGAAAAACTGTTTTTT
NA	TRBV7-9	TRBJ1-4	few	CASSLLGGANEKLFF	TGTGCCAGCAGCTTATTGGGGGGAGCTAATGAAAAACTGTTTTTT
TRBD2	TRBV6-2/TRBV6-3	TRBJ2-7	NA	CASSPGGAYEEQYF	TGTGCCAGCAGTCCGGGGGGGGCCTACGAGGAGCAGTACTTC
NA	TRBV6-5	TRBJ1-6	NA	CASSYGSGEWNSPLHF	TGTGCCAGCAGTTACGGATCAGGGGAATGGAATTCACCCCTCCACTTT
TRBD2	TRBV4-3	TRBJ2-5	NA	CASSPVVSRHRGGTQYF	TGCGCCAGCAGCCCTGTGGTTTCGAGACACCGGGGGGGGACCCAGTACTTC
NA	TRBV10-2	TRBJ2-5	many	CASSESTRGTQYF	TGCGCCAGCAGTGAGTCGACCAGGGGGACCCAGTACTTC
TRBD1	TRBV9	TRBJ1-2	NA	CASSVDRQGNGYTF	TGTGCCAGCAGCGTAGATAGACAGGGGAATGGCTACACCTTC
NA	TRBV6-5	TRBJ2-2	NA	CASLPGREPTGELFF	TGTGCCAGCCTCCCAGGGCGGGAACCAACCGGGGAGCTGTTTTTT
TRBD2	TRBV9	TRBJ2-3	NA	CASSSQTSANTDTQYF	TGTGCCAGCAGCTCCCAGACTAGCGCCAACACAGATACGCAGTATTTT
NA	TRBV12-3/TRBV12-4	TRBJ1-2	NA	CASSLPTGIPTF	TGTGCCAGCAGTTTACCTACAGGGATCCCCACATTC
TRBD2	TRBV7-8	TRBJ2-1	NA	CASSLRREGSSYNEQFF	TGTGCCAGCAGCTTACGGCGGGAGGGTAGCTCCTACAATGAGCAGTTCTTC